The rows below give T cell receptor beta chains drawn from one sample of a study of T cell repertoires in cytomegalovirus infection. TCRdb fed the reads into MiXCR, producing one record per CDR3 protein. The sample has hundreds of thousands of distinct CDR3 sequences, approximately 24% seen once. Sequencing was performed on CD8+ T cells from PBMCs. Receptors originate from a human donor in good health (CMV status not recorded). Some clones in this sample may be carry-over from other donors' samples. Both conserved end residues are part of each CDR3. The D gene is left open where the match is weak.

CASSGPDLQVLVRNIQYF | TRBV10-2 | NA
CASSLRVHTGELFF | TRBV27 | NA
CSALPGEGLREQFF | TRBV20-1 | NA
CSARGGGLTDTQYF | TRBV20-1 | TRBD1
CASSLSGFSWGNTGELFF | TRBV28 | NA
CASSPEGVAYNEQFF | TRBV12-3/TRBV12-4 | NA
CASSFGDTGKLNTEAFF | TRBV28 | NA
CSARDRTFYEQYF | TRBV20-1 | TRBD1
CSARDERGGWLETQYF | TRBV20-1 | TRBD2
CATSVTGPHNEQFF | TRBV24-1 | TRBD1
CASSFSLSSYNEQFF | TRBV27 | NA
CASSDATPAVGPGEAFF | TRBV25-1 | NA
CSASLVDRSYEQYF | TRBV29-1 | NA
CASSLEINYGYTF | TRBV12-3/TRBV12-4 | NA
CASSSRDFEAFF | TRBV7-9 | NA
CASYPAATNEKLFF | TRBV28 | NA
CASSLPANTEAFF | TRBV5-4 | NA
CASSSPWTGGLHQPQHF | TRBV13 | TRBD1
CASSEGQAVTNEKLFF | TRBV7-9 | TRBD1
CSVEDPRDFTDTQYF | TRBV29-1 | NA
CASSKDRGLVTGELFF | TRBV6-5 | TRBD1
CASSPELAGPYNEQFF | TRBV7-9 | TRBD2
CSARDSVGDTQYF | TRBV20-1 | NA
CASSLEDRGRGETQYF | TRBV5-1 | TRBD1
CATSSPRDLEETQYF | TRBV15 | NA
CASSDGRVNTEAFF | TRBV9 | NA
CASRWTSGGAQETQYF | TRBV6-6 | TRBD2
CASTDEFTESDTQYF | TRBV7-2 | NA
CASSLAPGQDYGYTF | TRBV11-2 | NA
CASSDPGLGEQPQHF | TRBV6-1 | NA
CASSYTGFIGEKLFF | TRBV6-6 | NA
CASSFPTSGGSNEQFF | TRBV28 | TRBD2
CASSPKFF | TRBV12-3/TRBV12-4 | NA
CASSSLGGLAGAHNEQFF | TRBV14 | TRBD2
CACGGSSGANVLTF | TRBV6-1 | NA
CASSAEIKLSGANVLTF | TRBV2 | NA
CASSVTGTGGVQETQYF | TRBV18 | TRBD1
CASSQEINSKNQPQHF | TRBV4-3 | NA
CASSPAPGRGETQYF | TRBV7-7 | NA
CASRAGGVNTEAFF | TRBV7-9 | NA
CATQGYMNTEAFF | TRBV14 | NA
CASSLVPAYSQETQYF | TRBV7-2 | NA
CASSLPRVADGTDTQYF | TRBV12-3/TRBV12-4 | NA
CASSQNPGTDTQYF | TRBV4-2 | NA
CAISRQGSHMNTEAFF | TRBV10-3 | TRBD1
CASSQPATYIKSSYNSPLHF | TRBV23-1 | NA
CASSLEGSEETQYF | TRBV7-3 | NA
CSAESPDRVYGYTF | TRBV20-1 | TRBD1
CASSERRGYNEQFF | TRBV25-1 | NA
CASSVVGTGNTEAFF | TRBV9 | NA
CASRGSGGGYTF | TRBV7-2 | NA
CASSLGTANQPQHF | TRBV13 | NA
CASSYSDTNEQFF | TRBV6-5 | NA
CASSQGPGLYNEQFF | TRBV4-1 | NA
CAIGLGNSDTQYF | TRBV2 | NA
CASSIGLELFF | TRBV19 | NA
CASSYGGTDYTDTQYF | TRBV6-2/TRBV6-3 | NA
CASSKTGGGDGYTF | TRBV12-3/TRBV12-4 | TRBD1
CATSKPSDTQYF | TRBV15 | NA